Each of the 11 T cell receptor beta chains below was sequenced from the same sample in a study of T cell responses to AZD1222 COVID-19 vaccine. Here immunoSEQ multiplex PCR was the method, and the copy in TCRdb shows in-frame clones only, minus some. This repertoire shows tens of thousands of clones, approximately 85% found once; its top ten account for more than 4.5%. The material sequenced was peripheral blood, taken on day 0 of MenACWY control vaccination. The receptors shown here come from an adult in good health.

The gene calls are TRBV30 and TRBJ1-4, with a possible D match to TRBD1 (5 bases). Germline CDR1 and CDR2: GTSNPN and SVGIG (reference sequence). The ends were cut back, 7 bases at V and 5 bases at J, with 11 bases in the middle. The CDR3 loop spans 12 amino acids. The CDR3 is CAFRRGNEKLFF. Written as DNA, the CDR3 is TGTGCCTTTCGACGGGGGAATGAAAAACTGTTTTTT.

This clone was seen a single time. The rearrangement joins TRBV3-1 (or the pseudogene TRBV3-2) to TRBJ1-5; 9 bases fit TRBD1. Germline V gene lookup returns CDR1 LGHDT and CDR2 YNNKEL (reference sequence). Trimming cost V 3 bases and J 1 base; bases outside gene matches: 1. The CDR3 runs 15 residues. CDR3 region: CASSHGTGSNQPQHF. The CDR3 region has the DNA TGTGCCAGCAGCCATGGGACAGGGAGCAATCAGCCCCAGCATTTT.

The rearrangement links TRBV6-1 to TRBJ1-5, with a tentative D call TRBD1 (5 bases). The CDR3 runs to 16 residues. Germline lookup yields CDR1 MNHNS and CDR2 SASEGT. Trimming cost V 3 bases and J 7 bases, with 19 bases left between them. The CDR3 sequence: CASSEWGTRVGQPQHF. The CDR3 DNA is TGTGCCAGCAGTGAGTGGGGGACGAGGGTCGGGCAGCCCCAGCATTTT.

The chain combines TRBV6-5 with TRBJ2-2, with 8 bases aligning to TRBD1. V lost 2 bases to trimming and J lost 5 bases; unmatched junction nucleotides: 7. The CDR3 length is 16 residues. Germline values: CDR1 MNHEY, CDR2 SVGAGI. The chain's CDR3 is CASSYQQGGFTGELFF. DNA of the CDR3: TGTGCCAGCAGTTACCAACAGGGGGGTTTTACCGGGGAGCTGTTTTTT.

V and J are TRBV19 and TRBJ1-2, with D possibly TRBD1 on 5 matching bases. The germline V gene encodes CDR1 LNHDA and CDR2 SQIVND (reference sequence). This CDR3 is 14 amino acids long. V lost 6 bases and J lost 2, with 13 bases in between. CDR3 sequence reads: CASSRGTLNYGYTF. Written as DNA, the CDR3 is TGTGCCAGTAGCCGCGGGACTTTAAACTATGGCTACACCTTC.

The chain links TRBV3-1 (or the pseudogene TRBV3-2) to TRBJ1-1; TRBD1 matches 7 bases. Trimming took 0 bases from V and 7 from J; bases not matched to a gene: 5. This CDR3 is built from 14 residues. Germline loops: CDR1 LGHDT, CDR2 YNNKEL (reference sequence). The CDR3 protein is CASSQDQGDFEAFF. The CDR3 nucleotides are TGTGCCAGCAGCCAAGACCAGGGGGATTTTGAAGCTTTCTTT.

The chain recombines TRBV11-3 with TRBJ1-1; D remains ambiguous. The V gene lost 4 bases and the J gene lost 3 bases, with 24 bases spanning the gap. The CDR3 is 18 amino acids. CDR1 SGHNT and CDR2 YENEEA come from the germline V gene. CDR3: CASSSLGGLGQKDTEAFF. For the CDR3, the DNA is TGTGCCAGCAGCTCTCTTGGCGGTCTCGGCCAGAAGGACACTGAAGCTTTCTTT.

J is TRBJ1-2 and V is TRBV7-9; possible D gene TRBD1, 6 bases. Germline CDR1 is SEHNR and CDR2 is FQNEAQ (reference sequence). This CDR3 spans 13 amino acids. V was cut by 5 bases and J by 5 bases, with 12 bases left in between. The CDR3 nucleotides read TGTGCCAGCAGCACCGGGACACTGTATGGCTACACCTTC. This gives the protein CASSTGTLYGYTF.

CDR3: CASSAGPKPRNTEAFF. CDR3 nucleotide sequence: TGTGCCAGCAGCGCGGGCCCAAAACCCCGGAACACTGAAGCTTTCTTT. The chain couples TRBV9 to TRBJ1-1; D unresolved. CDR3 length: 16 amino acids. From germline, CDR1 is SGDLS and CDR2 YYNGEE. Trimming left V 3 bases short and J 1 base short, with 16 bases between.

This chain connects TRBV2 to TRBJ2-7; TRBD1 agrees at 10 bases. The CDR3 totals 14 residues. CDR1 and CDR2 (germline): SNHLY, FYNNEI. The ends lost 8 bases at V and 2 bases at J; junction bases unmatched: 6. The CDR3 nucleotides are TGTGCCAGCCGCGACAGGGGGCCTCCCTACGAGCAGTACTTC. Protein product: CASRDRGPPYEQYF.

CDR3 residues: CASSLQANYGYTF. DNA for the CDR3: TGTGCCAGCAGCTTACAGGCCAACTATGGCTACACCTTC. The genes are TRBV7-9 and TRBJ1-2; D is ambiguous. The length of the CDR3 is 13 residues. The germline CDR1 and CDR2 sequences are SEHNR and FQNEAQ (reference sequence). The ends were cut back, 2 bases at V and 2 bases at J, with 6 bases in the middle.